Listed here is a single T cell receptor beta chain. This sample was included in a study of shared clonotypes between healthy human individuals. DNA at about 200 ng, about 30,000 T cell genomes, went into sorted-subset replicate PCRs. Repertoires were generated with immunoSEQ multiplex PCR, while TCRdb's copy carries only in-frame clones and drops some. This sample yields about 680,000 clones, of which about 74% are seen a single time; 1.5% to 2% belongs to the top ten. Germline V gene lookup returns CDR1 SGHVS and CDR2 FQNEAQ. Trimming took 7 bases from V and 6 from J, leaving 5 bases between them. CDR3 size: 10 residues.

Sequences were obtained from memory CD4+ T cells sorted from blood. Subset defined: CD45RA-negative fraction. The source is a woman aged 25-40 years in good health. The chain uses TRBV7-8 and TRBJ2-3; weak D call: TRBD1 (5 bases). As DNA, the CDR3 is TGTGCCAGCAAGGGGGATACGCAGTATTTT. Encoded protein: CASKGDTQYF.